The sequence of this T cell receptor (beta chain) was determined in a study of neurological immune-mediated disorders (dated by TCRdb to between 2018 and 2021). Regarding the study in general: Among the roughly 35 multiple sclerosis patients, relapsing-remitting MS accounted for around 30 and secondary progressive MS accounted for 3. Longitudinal samples, technical triplicates and paired sorted CD4+ and CD8+ T-cell subsets, alongside PBMC samples, were included among the 90 to 130 TCR-beta libraries. Peripheral blood TCR-beta repertoires from patients with HTLV-I-associated myelopathy (HAM/TSP), patients with multiple sclerosis, and healthy controls were compared in the study using UMI-based sequencing. The cohort comprised about 70 subjects: 14 HAM/TSP patients, 34 multiple sclerosis patients and about 20 healthy controls. General findings and caveats noted by the study authors: In phylogenetic analysis, the repertoires of 18 of 34 MS patients grouped into a cluster of related CDR3 sequences, which suggests a possible signature at the repertoire level. The MS cluster showed no association with clinical or MRI features, and the authors stated that larger cohorts are needed. No identical CDR3 amino acid sequences were shared among expanded clones across subjects, suggesting private TCR-beta repertoires in all groups. TCR clonal expansion was highest in HAM/TSP patients and lowest in MS patients, with MS patients falling below even healthy controls.

For unsorted PBMC libraries, 2 million PBMCs were used after storage in RNAlater at -80 degrees C until RNA extraction. The multiple sclerosis patients were enrolled in a US clinical protocol that used magnetic resonance imaging to evaluate disease progression. Peripheral blood was subjected to Ficoll-Hypaque density gradient centrifugation to isolate PBMCs, which were then cryopreserved in liquid nitrogen. At least ten counts were recorded for this clonotype. Its antigen is still unknown. No much larger clone exists at a distance of one base, and base qualities are not known. cDNA synthesis used template-switch 5'RACE with a primer carrying a 10-nucleotide random unique molecular identifier tagging each TCR transcript. Over 180 million TCR-beta sequences, covering 15-18 subjects, were produced in each sequencing run. The RNeasy kit was used for extraction of total RNA. The KAPA Real-time Library Amplification kit was used to amplify TCR-beta VDJ regions with primers for the TCR constant region and the 5'RACE anchor. Sample indexes and Illumina adaptors were added in a first PCR, after which library yield was increased in a second PCR. After Ampure bead purification, the roughly 650 bp TCR product was size-selected on a 2% E-gel SizeSelection system. Before pooling, library quality was assessed on a Bioanalyzer, concentration was determined with Qubit, and library quantification was performed with the Kapa Library Quantification kit. An Illumina HiSeq 2500 was used to sequence the libraries paired-end at 2 x 150 bp. To increase sequence diversity, about 23-32% phiX was spiked into each library pool. The published analysis was carried out like this. The UMI-based MiGEC pipeline processed quality-filtered reads and removed over 75% of raw TCR sequences during error correction. VDJ genes were aligned to IMGT germline references, and clonotypes were defined by unique CDR3 amino acid sequence plus V-J genes. Clonal expansion, Shannon diversity and CDR3 relatedness were evaluated with VDJtools (CalcPairwiseDistances, ClusterSamples), while phylogenetic trees were built in CLCbio workbench. Expanded clones were defined as having at least 8 unique UMIs, based on coefficient-of-variation modelling across technical triplicates. TCRdb handled the public reads itself, with Q25 trimming in fastp and clone calling in MiXCR, and kept productive beta chains. Rows with one shared CDR3 protein collapse into an entry with the most common genes and DNA. What appears here as the V and J calls and clone size reflects TCRdb's work, not the paper's. In all, the sample holds fewer than 90,000 distinct CDR3 sequences, and around 5.2% of those were seen once. The ten top clones hold 7.4% of the sample.

From a lookup of the germline V gene, CDR1 and CDR2 are SQVTM and ANQGSEA. V loses 3 bases of germline sequence and J loses 4 bases, and the interval between the two ends is 20 bases. The CDR3 holds 16 amino acids from the cysteine to the phenylalanine. CDR3 DNA only is kept here, 48 bases in frame from base 1. The TCR was taken from a man younger than 35 with multiple sclerosis. The rearrangement combines TRBV29-1 with TRBJ2-3; the D gene assignment is ambiguous. Sequencing was carried out using PBMCs. The DNA sequence is as follows: TGCAGCGTTGACCCTTTCCGGACGGGTGGAGCAGATACGCAGTATTTT. Its product reads: CSVDPFRTGGADTQYF.